Presented here are 19 T cell receptor beta chains from one specimen sequenced in a study of blood T cell repertoires in COVID-19. Sequenced by immunoSEQ multiplex PCR; TCRdb stores in-frame clones only, minus some. The sample has a few hundred thousand clones; less than 90% are singletons. Sequencing was carried out using peripheral blood. These receptors came from a man aged 25 to 40 with active or convalescent COVID-19.

V and J are TRBV29-1 and TRBJ2-7; weak D call: TRBD2 (7 bases). CDR3 size: 15 residues. Germline loops: CDR1 SQVTM, CDR2 ANQGSEA. V was cut by 5 bases and J by 6 bases, with 23 bases left in between. CDR3 protein: CSVQGASPGGPEQYF. The CDR3 DNA reads as TGCAGCGTTCAAGGGGCATCGCCGGGGGGCCCCGAGCAGTACTTC.

The chain joins TRBV28 to TRBJ2-1, with D maybe TRBD2 (6 bases). This CDR3 has 12 residues. The germline V gene encodes CDR1 MDHEN and CDR2 SYDVKM. The V gene lost 5 bases and the J gene lost 15 bases, with 17 bases spanning the gap. The CDR3 DNA reads TGTGCCAGCAGTCTTACCACTAGCAGGTTGTTCTTC. This sequence encodes CASSLTTSRLFF. Full variable domain (missing parts from reference TRBV28 and TRBJ2-1): DVKVTQSSRYLVKRTGEKVFLECVQDMDHENMFWYRQDPGLGLRLIYFSYDVKMKEKGDIPEGYSVSREKKERFSLILESASTNQTSMYLCASSLTTSRLFFGPGTRLTVL.

The chain is built from TRBV21-1 and TRBJ2-4; whether TRBD1, the table's D call, matches the DNA was not checked. TRBV21-1 is annotated as a pseudogene. The CDR3 contains 16 residues. The CDR3 nucleotides are TGTGCCAGCAGCCTTGCCCAGGGACAGAGTAAAAACATTCAGTACTTC. It codes for CASSLAQGQSKNIQYF.

The chain is built from TRBV14 and TRBJ2-1; D is uncertain. Germline CDR1 is SGHDN and CDR2 is FVKESK. The CDR3 spans 17 residues. Trimming left V 3 bases short and J 0 bases short, with 15 bases between. This chain's CDR3 is CASSQTLGLRSYNEQFF. The CDR3 DNA reads as TGTGCCAGCAGCCAGACCTTGGGCTTGCGCTCCTACAATGAGCAGTTCTTC.

The V call is TRBV10-3, the J call TRBJ2-7; D might be TRBD1 (5 bases). The CDR3 has 14 amino acids. The ends were cut back, 5 bases at V and 4 bases at J, with 15 bases in the middle. CDR1 is ENHRY and CDR2 is SYGVKD in the germline V gene. The chain's CDR3 is CAISSAGIRYEQYF. The CDR3 region has the DNA TGTGCCATCAGTAGCGCAGGGATTAGGTACGAGCAGTACTTC.

This clone was recorded only once. The genes are TRBV24-1 and TRBJ1-5; D not certain. CDR1 is KGHDR, CDR2 SFDVKD, per germline. V was cut by 9 bases and J by 7 bases, with 12 bases left in between. The CDR3 runs 12 residues. The CDR3 spells CATARAGQPQHF. The CDR3 coding sequence is TGTGCCACCGCGAGAGCGGGACAGCCCCAGCATTTT.

This chain joins TRBV7-2 and TRBJ1-1; 10 bases fit TRBD1. The germline V gene encodes CDR1 SGHTA and CDR2 FQGNSA. The CDR3 has 17 amino acids. Unmatched junction bases numbered 11, after V lost 6 bases and J lost 1 base. The CDR3 spells CASRPPRTGGRNTEAFF. For the CDR3, the DNA is TGTGCCAGCAGACCCCCTAGGACAGGGGGTCGGAACACTGAAGCTTTCTTT.

The V call is TRBV18, the J call TRBJ1-2, with TRBD1 matching 8 bases. The germline V gene has CDR1 KGHSH and CDR2 LQKENI. Trimming cost V 3 bases and J 8 bases; bases outside gene matches: 5. The CDR3 sequence is 13 residues long. The CDR3 spells CASSPQGAEGYTF. CDR3 DNA sequence: TGTGCCAGCTCACCTCAGGGGGCGGAGGGCTACACCTTC.

The chain recombines TRBV5-6 with TRBJ2-5; unclear D gene. Trimming shortened V by 1 base and J by 5 bases, and 6 bases separated the two germline ends. The V gene's germline CDR1 is SGHDT and CDR2 YYEEEE. The CDR3 extends over 12 amino acids. CDR3 amino acids: CASSLLEETQYF. DNA of the CDR3: TGTGCCAGCAGCTTGCTGGAGGAGACCCAGTACTTC.

This clone was counted only a few times. This sequence joins TRBV12-3 or TRBV12-4 and TRBJ2-7, with 9 bases fitting TRBD1. The CDR3 spans 12 residues. After removal of 5 bases from V and 13 bases from J, the junction contained 9 bases not matched to a gene. The CDR3 sequence: CASSPTRTGAYF. CDR3 bases: TGTGCCAGCAGTCCCACACGGACAGGGGCATACTTC.

The V and J genes are TRBV19 and TRBJ1-3; D uncertain. This CDR3 spans 15 amino acids. Germline CDR1 and CDR2: LNHDA and SQIVND (reference sequence). V was clipped by 4 bases and J by 3 bases, with 13 bases between them. The CDR3 nucleotides are TGTGCCAGTAGTACCCGCGGGATTTATGGAAACACCATATATTTT. Translation gives CASSTRGIYGNTIYF.

The chain links TRBV12-3 or TRBV12-4 to TRBJ2-5, with D possibly TRBD1 on 6 matching bases. This CDR3 contains 13 residues. V lost 7 bases and J 2 bases, leaving 11 bases between the germline ends. The DNA for the CDR3 is TGTGCCAGCAAAAAGGACAGTCAAGAGACCCAGTACTTC. This translates into CASKKDSQETQYF.

The CDR3: CATMRDRGLSGYTF. In DNA form, the CDR3 reads TGTGCCACCATGAGGGACAGGGGGCTTAGTGGCTACACCTTC. This sequence joins TRBV19 and TRBJ1-2, with 12 nucleotides matching TRBD1. The V gene end was trimmed by 10 bases and the J gene end by 7 bases; junction bases not matched to a gene: 10. The CDR3 contains 14 residues. CDR1 LNHDA and CDR2 SQIVND come from the germline V gene (reference sequence).

This rearrangement joins TRBV19 to TRBJ2-1; 11 nucleotides line up with TRBD2. The CDR3 is made up of 15 amino acids. V gave up 7 bases and J gave up 5 bases; unmatched junction bases: 7. Germline V lookup: CDR1 LNHDA, CDR2 SQIVND (reference sequence). The CDR3 bases are TGTGCCAGTAATCTCACTAGCGGGGGTCACAATGAGCAGTTCTTC. This encodes CASNLTSGGHNEQFF.

This chain links TRBV7-6 with TRBJ2-1; perhaps TRBD2 as D (6 bases). The CDR3 is made up of 16 amino acids. Germline CDR1 SGHVS, CDR2 FNYEAQ. Trimming pared 5 bases from V and 0 bases from J, leaving 14 bases between. The CDR3 is CASSPNTGSSYNEQFF. The CDR3 bases are TGTGCCAGCAGCCCCAATACCGGGAGCTCCTACAATGAGCAGTTCTTC.

This clone showed up just once. This chain links TRBV7-2 with TRBJ2-6, with D perhaps TRBD2 (5 bases). This CDR3 is 14 amino acids long. With 6 bases removed from V and 4 bases from J, the gap between germline ends came to 10 bases. In germline, CDR1 is SGHTA, CDR2 FQGNSA. The CDR3 DNA is TGTGCCAGCAGACCGAGAGGGGGGGCCAACGTCCTGACTTTC. Its protein is CASRPRGGANVLTF.

V and J are TRBV6-5 and TRBJ1-5; TRBD1 matches 8 bases. V was clipped by 6 bases and J by 4 bases; unmatched bases: 2. Germline V gene lookup returns CDR1 MNHEY and CDR2 SVGAGI. This CDR3 is 13 amino acids long. The CDR3 coding sequence is TGTGCCAGCAGGGACAGGGAGAATCAGCCCCAGCATTTT. Translated, it gives CASRDRENQPQHF.

The chain recombines TRBV3-1 (or the pseudogene TRBV3-2) with TRBJ1-4; D is undetermined. The CDR3 is 15 amino acids. Germline V gene lookup returns CDR1 LGHDT and CDR2 YNNKEL (reference sequence). V was trimmed by 5 bases and J by 6 bases, leaving 16 bases between them. The CDR3 sequence: CASSFHNERDEKLFF. The CDR3, as DNA: TGTGCCAGCAGCTTCCACAACGAGCGGGATGAAAAACTGTTTTTT.

This sequence joins TRBV4-1 and TRBJ2-5; 13 bases are shared with TRBD2. The CDR3 runs 18 residues. Germline CDR1 is MGHRA and CDR2 is YSYEKL. V trimming: 2 bases; J trimming: 2 bases; junction bases outside the gene matches: 8. Here the CDR3 reads CASSQRTSGGARQETQYF. CDR3 nucleotides: TGCGCCAGCAGCCAACGTACTAGCGGGGGGGCCAGGCAAGAGACCCAGTACTTC.